The T cell receptor (beta chain) under discussion was sequenced for a study of control samples from healthy donors and cancer patients. Germline V gene sequence: CDR1 LGHNA, CDR2 YNFKEQ. Trimming stripped 0 bases from V and 6 bases from J, with 18 bases between. The CDR3 is made up of 16 amino acids. The method was immunoSEQ multiplex PCR; TCRdb's version includes in-frame clones alone and lacks a portion of them. The data contain 120,000 or so clones, over 85% of them singletons. The material sequenced was blood. The TCR comes from a man aged 30-40 years in good health. The V call is TRBV4-2, the J call TRBJ2-7; weak D call: TRBD1 (8 bases). CDR3 sequence: CASSQEVDRGGFEQYF. The CDR3 DNA reads TGTGCCAGCAGCCAAGAGGTAGACAGGGGAGGGTTCGAGCAGTACTTC.